This entry describes one T cell receptor (beta chain). Its binding antigen is unknown. Per-base qualities were not stored, and no clone one base away is much larger. The data stem from a study of Epstein–Barr virus B cells in breast cancer (dated by TCRdb to about 2021). About the investigation overall: Control T cells were expanded by a rapid expansion method using irradiated PBMC feeders, soluble OKT3 and IL-2 at 200 U/ml, and were collected about 9-12 days after stimulation. The study was a single-patient case report on whether tumor-infiltrating EBV+ B cells shape the T-cell receptor repertoire in triple-negative breast cancer. The investigation overall reported the following: All data came from one patient, described as a first proof of concept, and this single-patient design limits how far the findings can be generalized.

The CDR3 runs 14 amino acids, cysteine and phenylalanine included. Of the read, only the CDR3 DNA is kept; its 42 bases are in frame from base 1. Trimming leaves V shorter by 2 bases and J shorter by 6 bases, with the junction holding 3 bases beyond the gene matches. CDR1 is given as SEHNR and CDR2 as FQNEAQ, both from the germline V gene (reference sequence). Using RNeasy Micro or Mini kits with on-column DNase digestion, RNA was isolated from approximately 1e5 to 1e6 cultured T cells and then assessed on an Agilent 2100 Bioanalyzer. The method was 5' RACE. The SMARTer Human TCR a/b Profiling Kit was used to construct TCR libraries from RNA, capturing the full V(D)J regions of both the alpha and beta chains. After amplification, the libraries were purified with AMPure XP beads and validated using the DNA 1000 Kit on an Agilent 2100 Bioanalyzer. Libraries were sequenced on an Illumina MiSeq with the 600-cycle v3 reagent kit, giving 2 x 300 bp paired-end reads. The paper's processing steps were these. MiXCR and VDJTools were used to process the reads; non-productive clonotypes were removed, and clonotypes were merged by CDR3 amino acid sequence before frequencies were recalculated. CDR3 sequences were matched against the McPAS-TCR database with a Levenshtein distance of 1 allowed, and UpSet plots were generated in R using UpSetR. Using fastp trimming at Q25 and MiXCR clonotype assembly, TCRdb reanalyzed the public sequencing data and kept in-frame beta chains. Each entry is one CDR3 protein sequence, shown with its most common DNA and genes. The V and J calls and clone size come from TCRdb's table, not from the authors' own analysis. The sample table contains around 720 distinct CDR3 sequences; only one count was recorded for roughly 45% of them. Clones ranked in the top ten supply 95% to 97% of the sample.

The TCR sequence derives from a middle-aged woman with triple-negative breast cancer. Sequences were obtained from tumor-infiltrating lymphocytes expanded in culture. The chain is made from TRBV7-9 and TRBJ1-4; 7 central bases correspond to TRBD1. Here is the DNA: TGTGCCAGCAGCTTACGGCAGGGGGATGAAAAACTGTTTTTT. This encodes CASSLRQGDEKLFF.